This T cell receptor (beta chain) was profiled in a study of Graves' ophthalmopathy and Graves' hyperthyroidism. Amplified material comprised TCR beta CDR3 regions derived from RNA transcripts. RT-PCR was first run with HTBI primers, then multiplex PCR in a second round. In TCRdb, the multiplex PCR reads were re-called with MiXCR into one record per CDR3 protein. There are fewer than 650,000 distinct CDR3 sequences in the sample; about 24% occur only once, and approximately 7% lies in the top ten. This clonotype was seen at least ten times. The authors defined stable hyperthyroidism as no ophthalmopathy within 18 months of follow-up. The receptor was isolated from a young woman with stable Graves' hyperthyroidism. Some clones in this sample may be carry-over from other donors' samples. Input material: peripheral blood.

CDR3: CACNSGRTEAFF. CDR3 nucleotides: TGTGCCTGTAACTCGGGGAGAACTGAAGCTTTCTTT. V and J are TRBV30 and TRBJ1-1; no clear D gene. With 6 bases removed from V and 5 bases from J, the gap between germline ends came to 13 bases. The CDR3 is made up of 12 amino acids. Per germline, CDR1 GTSNPN and CDR2 SVGIG (reference sequence).